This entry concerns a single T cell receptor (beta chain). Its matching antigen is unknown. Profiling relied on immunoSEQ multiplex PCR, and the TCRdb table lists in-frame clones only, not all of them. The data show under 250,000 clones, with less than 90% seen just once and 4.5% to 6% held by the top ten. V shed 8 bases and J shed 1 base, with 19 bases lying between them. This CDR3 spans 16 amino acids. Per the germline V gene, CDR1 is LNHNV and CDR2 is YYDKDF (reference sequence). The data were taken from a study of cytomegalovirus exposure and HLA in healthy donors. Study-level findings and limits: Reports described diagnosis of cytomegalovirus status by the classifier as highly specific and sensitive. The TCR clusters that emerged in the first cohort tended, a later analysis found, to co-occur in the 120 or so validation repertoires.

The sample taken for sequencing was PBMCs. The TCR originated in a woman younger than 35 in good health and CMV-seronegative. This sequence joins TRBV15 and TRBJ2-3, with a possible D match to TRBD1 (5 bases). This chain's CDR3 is CATRKKTGHRTDTQYF. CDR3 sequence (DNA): TGTGCCACCCGGAAGAAAACTGGACATCGCACAGATACGCAGTATTTT.